The next 14 T cell receptor beta chains were all read from a single sample in a study of regulatory T cells in long-lasting Graves disease. Arm-PCR of CDR3 regions and iRepertoire HTBI primers were the basis on which TCR beta libraries were built. A single record per CDR3 protein comes from TCRdb applying MiXCR to the multiplex PCR reads. The data hold more than 300,000 distinct CDR3 sequences, with roughly 10% observed a single time. Time point in this sample: newly diagnosed GD, antithyroid drugs for less than 3 months. From PBMCs, RNA was extracted and then used to make the TCR library. These sequences were also reported in another study, on T cells in Graves' hyperthyroidism and ophthalmopathy.

This specimen consisted of peripheral blood mononuclear cells (PBMCs), obtained at new diagnosis, from a patient treated with antithyroid drugs. The source is a woman aged 18-29 years with Graves disease.

This clonotype was detected many times. The chain has TRBV7-9 and TRBJ1-2; D is undetermined. The germline V and J ends were trimmed by 1 base and 4 bases, with 13 bases remaining between them. Germline CDR1 SEHNR, CDR2 FQNEAQ (reference sequence). The CDR3 spans 15 residues. The CDR3 DNA sequence: TGTGCCAGCAGCTTAGGGGAGATCCTTCGCTATGGCTACACCTTC. This translates into CASSLGEILRYGYTF.

This chain connects TRBV9 to TRBJ2-2; perhaps TRBD1 as D (5 bases). V dropped 0 bases and J dropped 4 bases, with 10 bases sitting between them. The CDR3 length is 15 residues. Per germline, CDR1 SGDLS and CDR2 YYNGEE. The CDR3 loop is CASSVESGRTGELFF. CDR3 nucleotides: TGTGCCAGCAGCGTAGAATCAGGGCGCACCGGGGAGCTGTTTTTT. Variable domain in full (rest from reference TRBV9 and TRBJ2-2): DSGVTQTPKHLITATGQRVTLRCSPRSGDLSVYWYQQSLDQGLQFLIQYYNGEERAKGNILERFSAQQFPDLHSELNLSSLELGDSALYFCASSVESGRTGELFFGEGSRLTVL.

V is TRBV9 and J is TRBJ2-5; no definite D call. Germline loops: CDR1 SGDLS, CDR2 YYNGEE. The CDR3 contains 14 residues. The ends were cut back, 3 bases at V and 4 bases at J, with 13 bases in the middle. The CDR3 nucleotides are TGTGCCAGCAGCGCACCGGATGGCGGAGAGACCCAGTACTTC. Its translation is CASSAPDGGETQYF.

This clonotype showed up just a few times. V usage is TRBV7-2 and J usage is TRBJ1-1; D gene unclear. Germline CDR1 and CDR2: SGHTA and FQGNSA. V dropped 2 bases and J dropped 1 base, with 8 bases sitting between them. CDR3 size: 14 residues. The CDR3 nucleotides are TGTGCCAGCAGCTTAAATTGGAGGAACACTGAAGCTTTCTTT. As protein: CASSLNWRNTEAFF. Together with reference TRBV7-2 and TRBJ1-1, the CDR3 gives the full variable domain: GAGVSQSPSNKVTEKGKDVELRCDPISGHTALYWYRQSLGQGLEFLIYFQGNSAPDKSGLPSDRFSAERTGGSVSTLTIQRTQQEDSAVYLCASSLNWRNTEAFFGQGTRLTVV.

This clonotype occurred many times. The chain couples TRBV6-1 to TRBJ1-2; 7 nucleotides line up with TRBD1. J was trimmed by 8 bases and V by 5 bases; bases with no gene match: 8. CDR3 size: 13 residues. CDR1 and CDR2 from the germline V gene are MNHNS and SASEGT. The CDR3, as DNA: TGTGCCAGCAGTCCCTCGGGACAGCGCGGCTACACCTTC. The encoded protein is CASSPSGQRGYTF.

The chain combines TRBV7-2 with TRBJ2-3; D gene uncertain. This CDR3 spans 12 amino acids. CDR1 SGHTA and CDR2 FQGNSA come from the germline V gene. Trimming left V 8 bases short and J 0 bases short, with 6 bases between. The CDR3 bases are TGTGCCAGCGTCCTTAGCACAGATACGCAGTATTTT. This sequence encodes CASVLSTDTQYF.

This clonotype was picked up a small number of times. V usage is TRBV20-1 and J usage is TRBJ1-1, with D maybe TRBD1 (6 bases). This CDR3 has 16 amino acids. The V gene's germline CDR1 is DFQATT and CDR2 SNEGSKA (reference sequence). The CDR3 sequence is CSRIPAGARGNTEAFF. CDR3 DNA sequence: TGCAGCCGTATACCCGCGGGGGCTAGGGGGAACACTGAAGCTTTCTTT.

In DNA form, the CDR3 reads TGTGCCAGCAGTTTATATGGACAGGCATATCAGCCCCAGCATTTT. Translation: CASSLYGQAYQPQHF. The V gene is TRBV27, the J gene TRBJ1-5; 7 bases are shared with TRBD1. CDR1 is MNHEY, CDR2 SMNVEV, per germline (reference sequence). This CDR3 has 15 residues. The V and J ends lost 1 base and 5 bases, in that order; junction bases with no gene match: 5.

This rearrangement joins TRBV11-3 to TRBJ2-2; D is perhaps TRBD2 (6 bases). Looked up from germline, CDR1 is SGHNT and CDR2 is YENEEA. Deletions cut 0 bases from V and 1 base from J, with 9 bases between. This CDR3 is built from 16 residues. The DNA of the CDR3 is TGTGCCAGCAGCTTAGATTTCGGGGGGAACACCGGGGAGCTGTTTTTT. It encodes CASSLDFGGNTGELFF. The whole variable domain, filled in from reference TRBV11-3 and TRBJ2-2, reads EAGVVQSPRYKIIEKKQPVAFWCNPISGHNTLYWYLQNLGQGPELLIRYENEEAVDDSQLPKDRFSAERLKGVDSTLKIQPAELGDSAVYLCASSLDFGGNTGELFFGEGSRLTVL.

There are many counts of this clonotype. The chain carries TRBV7-8 and TRBJ2-1; the match to TRBD2 covers 9 bases. The CDR3 contains 16 residues. Germline CDR1 SGHVS, CDR2 FQNEAQ. After removal of 1 base from V and 4 bases from J, the junction contained 5 bases not matched to a gene. For the CDR3, the DNA is TGTGCCAGCAGCTTAGGAGCGGGAGGTTCGTACAATGAGCAGTTCTTC. It specifies CASSLGAGGSYNEQFF.

Many counts were recorded for this clonotype. The V gene is TRBV6-1, the J gene TRBJ1-2; no clear D. The CDR3 spans 13 residues. Trimming removed 10 bases at V and 4 bases at J, with 16 bases between. Germline values: CDR1 MNHNS, CDR2 SASEGT. CDR3 sequence (DNA): TGTGCCACCGGACCGGTACTGAGCTATGGCTACACCTTC. This sequence encodes CATGPVLSYGYTF.

This clonotype occurred a few times. The chain combines TRBV11-2 with TRBJ1-1; TRBD1 agrees at 8 bases. From germline, CDR1 is SGHAT and CDR2 FQNNGV. The CDR3 runs to 15 residues. The J segment lost 3 bases and the V segment lost 5 bases, leaving 8 bases of the junction unmatched. CDR3 amino acids: CASSPPTGADTEAFF. DNA for the CDR3: TGTGCCAGCAGCCCCCCGACAGGGGCGGACACTGAAGCTTTCTTT.

This clonotype has a count of ten or more. The chain has TRBV3-1 and TRBJ1-4, with D tentatively TRBD1 (5 bases). This CDR3 spans 15 amino acids. Trimming removed 3 bases at V and 7 bases at J, with 15 bases between. Germline-derived CDR1 and CDR2 are LGHDT and YNNKEL (reference sequence). CDR3 protein: CASSQPNRPPEKLFF. The CDR3 coding sequence is TGTGCCAGCAGCCAGCCAAACAGGCCTCCTGAAAAACTGTTTTTT.

V usage is TRBV4-3 and J usage is TRBJ1-2, with D unclear. CDR3 size: 14 residues. The germline gives CDR1 LGHNA, CDR2 YSLEER. Trimming shortened V by 0 bases and J by 10 bases, and 15 bases separated the two germline ends. The CDR3 region has the DNA TGCGCCAGCAGCCAAGATTGGAGTCAAGGAGACTACACCTTC. It specifies CASSQDWSQGDYTF.